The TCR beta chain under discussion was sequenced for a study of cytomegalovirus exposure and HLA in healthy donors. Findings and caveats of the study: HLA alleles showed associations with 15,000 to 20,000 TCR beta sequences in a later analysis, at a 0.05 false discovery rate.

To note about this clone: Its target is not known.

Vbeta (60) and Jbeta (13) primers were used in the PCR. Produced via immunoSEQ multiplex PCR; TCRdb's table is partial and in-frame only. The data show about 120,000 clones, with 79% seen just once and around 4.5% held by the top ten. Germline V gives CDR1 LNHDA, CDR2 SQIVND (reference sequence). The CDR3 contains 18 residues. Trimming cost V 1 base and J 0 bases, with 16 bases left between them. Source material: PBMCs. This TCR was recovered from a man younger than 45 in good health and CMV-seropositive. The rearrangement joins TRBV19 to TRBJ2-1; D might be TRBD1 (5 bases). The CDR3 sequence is CASSIAGMGMSSYNEQFF. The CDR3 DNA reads TGTGCCAGTAGTATAGCAGGGATGGGAATGAGCTCCTACAATGAGCAGTTCTTC.